This entry lists 19 T cell receptor beta chains sequenced from one sample in a study of blood T cell repertoires in COVID-19. Libraries were prepared by immunoSEQ multiplex PCR; TCRdb keeps only in-frame clonotypes and omits some of them. The sample consists of about 150,000 clones, around 84% of them appearing once. The specimen was PBMCs or T cells enriched from blood (not recorded which). The receptor set was obtained from a man aged 50-59 years who had recovered from COVID-19.

The chain joins TRBV4-2 to TRBJ2-7; D may be TRBD2 (6 bases). CDR1 and CDR2 from the germline V gene are LGHNA and YNFKEQ. V lost 6 bases and J lost 4, with 16 bases in between. The CDR3 runs 14 residues. CDR3: CASSPARGRYEQYF. As DNA, the CDR3 is TGTGCCAGCAGTCCCGCGCGGGGTCGATACGAGCAGTACTTC.

The V call is TRBV29-1, the J call TRBJ2-3; D is unresolved. V gave up 2 bases and J gave up 3 bases, with 6 bases separating them. Germline V gene data show CDR1 as SQVTM and CDR2 as ANQGSEA. This CDR3 region has 12 residues. Here the CDR3 DNA reads TGCAGCGTTGAATGGCTGACAGATACGCAGTATTTT. Its translation is CSVEWLTDTQYF.

This chain uses TRBV5-1 with TRBJ1-2; no clear D. Germline loops: CDR1 SGHRS, CDR2 YFSETQ. The germline V and J ends were trimmed by 4 bases and 5 bases, with 12 bases remaining between them. The CDR3 sequence is 13 residues long. The DNA of the CDR3 is TGCGCCAGCAGCCCTGACGTGCGGTATGGCTACACCTTC. It translates to CASSPDVRYGYTF.

The gene calls are TRBV5-1 and TRBJ2-1; TRBD1 matches 10 bases. CDR1 is SGHRS and CDR2 is YFSETQ in the germline V gene. Germline trimming cut 3 bases from V and 7 bases from J; bases unmatched to any gene: 7. The CDR3 is 15 residues long. Written as DNA, the CDR3 is TGCGCCAGCAGCTCAGACAGGGGGCGGGTTAATGAGCAGTTCTTC. Amino acids: CASSSDRGRVNEQFF.

This clone qualifies as medium-sized. The chain couples TRBV5-6 to TRBJ1-5; 9 bases line up with TRBD1. The CDR3 has 17 residues. Germline-derived CDR1 and CDR2 are SGHDT and YYEEEE. Germline trimming cut 3 bases from V and 0 bases from J; bases unmatched to any gene: 7. Here the CDR3 DNA reads TGTGCCAGCAGCTACTGGACAGGGGCTAATAGCAATCAGCCCCAGCATTTT. It encodes CASSYWTGANSNQPQHF.

J is TRBJ2-1 and V is TRBV12-3 or TRBV12-4; tentative D call: TRBD2 (6 bases). This CDR3 has 12 residues. V lost 3 bases and J lost 14, with 14 bases in between. DNA for the CDR3: TGTGCCAGCAGTTTGTATGGCGGGGTTGAGTTCTTC. As protein: CASSLYGGVEFF.

The chain uses TRBV2 and TRBJ2-7; 9 bases fit TRBD1. Germline V gives CDR1 SNHLY, CDR2 FYNNEI. The V segment lost 4 bases and the J segment 0 bases; nucleotides outside the gene matches: 7. The CDR3 sequence is 16 residues long. CDR3 DNA sequence: TGTGCCAGCAGTGTAGACGGGACAGGGCTCTCCTACGAGCAGTACTTC. Translation gives CASSVDGTGLSYEQYF.

The rearrangement joins TRBV9 to TRBJ2-7; 9 nucleotides agree with TRBD1. CDR1 and CDR2 from the germline V gene are SGDLS and YYNGEE. The CDR3 spans 15 residues. The junction had 6 bases not matched to a gene; V was cut back by 0 bases and J by 5 bases. The CDR3 here is CASSVEGQGFNEQYF. CDR3 sequence (DNA): TGTGCCAGCAGCGTAGAGGGACAGGGTTTCAACGAGCAGTACTTC. The variable domain in full, with the rest retrieved from reference TRBV9 and TRBJ2-7, is DSGVTQTPKHLITATGQRVTLRCSPRSGDLSVYWYQQSLDQGLQFLIQYYNGEERAKGNILERFSAQQFPDLHSELNLSSLELGDSALYFCASSVEGQGFNEQYFGPGTRLTVT.

This chain joins TRBV7-3 and TRBJ2-1; D is perhaps TRBD2 (6 bases). The V end lost 3 bases, the J end lost 5 bases, and 8 bases lay between the germline ends. The CDR3 length is 13 residues. Per germline, CDR1 SGHTA and CDR2 FQGTGA. DNA for the CDR3: TGTGCCAGCAGCTTCGGGGGTAACAATGAGCAGTTCTTC. The encoded protein is CASSFGGNNEQFF.

The gene calls are TRBV9 and TRBJ2-3; perhaps TRBD2 as D (7 bases). CDR1 SGDLS and CDR2 YYNGEE come from the germline V gene. V was cut by 7 bases and J by 2 bases, with 11 bases left in between. This CDR3 has 13 amino acids. Written as DNA, the CDR3 is TGTGCCAGCGGGGGGGCAATCACAGATACGCAGTATTTT. Translated, it gives CASGGAITDTQYF.

V gene TRBV18 combines with J gene TRBJ2-7; D may be TRBD2 (6 bases). V lost 0 bases, J lost 7 bases, and 16 bases lay in between. The CDR3 loop spans 15 amino acids. Germline V gives CDR1 KGHSH, CDR2 LQKENI. The CDR3 loop is CASSPPWTGAGEQYF. In DNA, the CDR3 is TGTGCCAGCTCACCACCTTGGACTGGCGCGGGGGAGCAGTACTTC.

This clone was observed a few times. The chain has TRBV6-5 and TRBJ2-3, with 8 bases matching TRBD1. Per germline, CDR1 MNHEY and CDR2 SVGAGI. J was trimmed by 3 bases and V by 7 bases; bases with no gene match: 9. The CDR3 consists of 15 residues. The CDR3: CASIYRGSRTDTQYF. CDR3 nucleotide sequence: TGTGCCAGCATCTACAGGGGGAGTAGAACAGATACGCAGTATTTT.

V gene TRBV7-2 combines with J gene TRBJ1-2; TRBD1 might be the D (6 bases). Germline CDR1 is SGHTA and CDR2 is FQGNSA. The V and J ends lost 1 base and 5 bases respectively, with 14 bases between them. The CDR3 has 15 residues. CDR3 region: CASSLGSGGRYGYTF. In DNA form, the CDR3 reads TGTGCCAGCAGCTTAGGAAGCGGGGGCCGATATGGCTACACCTTC.

This rearrangement joins TRBV9 to TRBJ1-2; 7 nucleotides match TRBD1. CDR3 length: 13 residues. Germline V CDR1 and CDR2: SGDLS, YYNGEE. V trimming: 4 bases; J trimming: 8 bases; junction bases outside the gene matches: 8. CDR3 in amino acids: CASSKQGRSGYTF. Written as DNA, the CDR3 is TGTGCCAGCAGCAAACAGGGGCGGAGCGGCTACACCTTC.

The V and J genes are TRBV7-2 and TRBJ1-6; possibly TRBD1 for D (6 bases). The V end lost 4 bases, the J end lost 7 bases, and 11 bases lay between the germline ends. This CDR3 contains 14 residues. The germline CDR1 and CDR2 sequences are SGHTA and FQGNSA. This CDR3 reads CASSSDSLNSPLHF. The CDR3 nucleotides read TGTGCCAGCAGCTCGGACAGCCTAAATTCACCCCTCCACTTT.

J is TRBJ2-2 and V is TRBV7-3; D not certain. Germline CDR1 and CDR2: SGHTA and FQGTGA. The CDR3 runs to 13 residues. Trimming removed 4 bases from V and 6 bases from J, with 9 bases in between. Here the CDR3 reads CASSSTPSGELFF. CDR3 sequence (DNA): TGTGCCAGCAGCTCAACCCCATCCGGGGAGCTGTTTTTT.

The gene calls are TRBV4-2 and TRBJ1-2; D unresolved. CDR3 size: 15 residues. Germline V gene data show CDR1 as LGHNA and CDR2 as YNFKEQ. Trimming took 0 bases from V and 1 from J, leaving 9 bases between them. The CDR3 protein is CASSQDISVNYGYTF. DNA of the CDR3: TGTGCCAGCAGCCAAGATATCTCAGTTAACTATGGCTACACCTTC.

The J gene is TRBJ1-2, the V gene TRBV7-8; D possibly corresponds to TRBD1 (5 bases). The germline gives CDR1 SGHVS, CDR2 FQNEAQ. The germline V and J ends were trimmed by 6 bases and 4 bases, with 18 bases remaining between them. The CDR3 is made up of 15 amino acids. CDR3 sequence reads: CASSPLPGLGYGYTF. In DNA form, the CDR3 reads TGTGCCAGCAGTCCTCTCCCGGGACTAGGCTATGGCTACACCTTC.

V and J are TRBV9 and TRBJ2-2; D uncertain. V was clipped by 0 bases and J by 5 bases, with 5 bases between them. Germline loops: CDR1 SGDLS, CDR2 YYNGEE. The CDR3 is made up of 13 amino acids. The CDR3 sequence: CASSVVPTGELFF. CDR3 DNA: TGTGCCAGCAGCGTAGTTCCGACCGGGGAGCTGTTTTTT.